The rows below give T cell receptor beta chains drawn from one sample of a study of blood T cell repertoires in COVID-19. Measured with immunoSEQ multiplex PCR; TCRdb has only the in-frame clones, and not every one. The table records more than 35,000 clones, about 85% of them present only once. Material for sequencing was peripheral blood. The receptors were gathered from an elderly woman with acute or convalescent COVID-19. Each CDR3 is given with its conserved first and last residue. D genes are given only for firm matches. Size is stated for part of the rows, as once, few or many counts, or as a class when the clone is expanded.

j_call: TRBJ1-5
clone_size: -
v_call: TRBV10-3
d_call: TRBD1
cdr3_nt: TGTGCCATCAGTGACCTGGACAGGGGGCTTCAGCCCCAGCATTTT
cdr3_aa: CAISDLDRGLQPQHF

j_call: TRBJ2-3
clone_size: -
v_call: TRBV29-1
d_call: TRBD2
cdr3_nt: TGCAGCGGTGCCCGGGAGGGTTACAGCACAGATACGCAGTATTTT
cdr3_aa: CSGAREGYSTDTQYF

j_call: TRBJ1-6
clone_size: once
v_call: TRBV19
d_call: -
cdr3_nt: TGTGCCAGTAGTCTCTCCGGGAGGGGACGATTAGATTCACCCCTCCACTTT
cdr3_aa: CASSLSGRGRLDSPLHF

j_call: TRBJ1-1
clone_size: -
v_call: TRBV6-2/TRBV6-3
d_call: TRBD1
cdr3_nt: TGTGCCAGCAGTTACTCGGGACAGGGGAGGACTGAAGCTTTCTTT
cdr3_aa: CASSYSGQGRTEAFF

j_call: TRBJ1-1
clone_size: -
v_call: TRBV28
d_call: -
cdr3_nt: TGTGCCAGCAGCCCAGGGCAGGCTGGGACTGAAGCTTTCTTT
cdr3_aa: CASSPGQAGTEAFF

j_call: TRBJ1-2
clone_size: -
v_call: TRBV27
d_call: TRBD1
cdr3_nt: TGTGCCAGCAGGGCCGCCGACAGGGCGAATGGCTACACCTTC
cdr3_aa: CASRAADRANGYTF

j_call: TRBJ2-3
clone_size: -
v_call: TRBV11-3
d_call: -
cdr3_nt: TGTGCCAGCAGCTCCCCCCTCCGGGGAGCAGATACGCAGTATTTT
cdr3_aa: CASSSPLRGADTQYF

j_call: TRBJ2-1
clone_size: -
v_call: TRBV6-4
d_call: -
cdr3_nt: TGTGCCAGCAGGGCTAGCGACTACAATGAGCAGTTCTTC
cdr3_aa: CASRASDYNEQFF

j_call: TRBJ2-1
clone_size: -
v_call: TRBV13
d_call: TRBD1
cdr3_nt: TGTGCCAGCAGCTTAGGGGACAGGGGACAGCAGTTCTTC
cdr3_aa: CASSLGDRGQQFF

j_call: TRBJ1-2
clone_size: -
v_call: TRBV7-2
d_call: TRBD1
cdr3_nt: TGTGCCAGCAACCGGGACAGATATGGCTACACCTTC
cdr3_aa: CASNRDRYGYTF

j_call: TRBJ2-2
clone_size: -
v_call: TRBV6-5
d_call: TRBD2
cdr3_nt: TGTGCCAGCAGGAGTAGCGGGCCCACCGGGGAGCTGTTTTTT
cdr3_aa: CASRSSGPTGELFF

j_call: TRBJ1-3
clone_size: -
v_call: TRBV2
d_call: -
cdr3_nt: TGTGCCAGCACCCAAGGGAGGACGGGGATGTGGAACACCATATATTTT
cdr3_aa: CASTQGRTGMWNTIYF

j_call: TRBJ1-6
clone_size: -
v_call: TRBV19
d_call: -
cdr3_nt: TGTGCCAGTAGCTCAGGGTCCGGATTATCACCCCTCCACTTT
cdr3_aa: CASSSGSGLSPLHF

j_call: TRBJ2-1
clone_size: -
v_call: TRBV3-1/TRBV3-2
d_call: TRBD2
cdr3_nt: TGTGCCAGCAGCAATTCCGGGGGGGCCTACAATGAGCAGTTCTTC
cdr3_aa: CASSNSGGAYNEQFF

j_call: TRBJ1-2
clone_size: -
v_call: TRBV19
d_call: -
cdr3_nt: TGTGCCAGTAGTTCAACAGGGACATACGGAGGCTACACCTTC
cdr3_aa: CASSSTGTYGGYTF

j_call: TRBJ1-1
clone_size: -
v_call: TRBV2
d_call: TRBD1
cdr3_nt: TGTGCCAGCAGCGGACAGGGACAGAACACTGAAGCTTTCTTT
cdr3_aa: CASSGQGQNTEAFF

j_call: TRBJ1-6
clone_size: -
v_call: TRBV7-9
d_call: -
cdr3_nt: TGTGCCAGCAGTGCTCTCGGGGCCTATAATTCACCCCTCCACTTT
cdr3_aa: CASSALGAYNSPLHF

j_call: TRBJ2-3
clone_size: -
v_call: TRBV7-3
d_call: TRBD1
cdr3_nt: TGTGCCAGCAGCCGACAGGGGCCCAGCACAGATACGCAGTATTTT
cdr3_aa: CASSRQGPSTDTQYF

j_call: TRBJ2-3
clone_size: few
v_call: TRBV27
d_call: TRBD1
cdr3_nt: TGTGCCAGCTGGACAGGGGGCCGGTTGACAGATACGCAGTATTTT
cdr3_aa: CASWTGGRLTDTQYF

j_call: TRBJ2-7
clone_size: -
v_call: TRBV6-2/TRBV6-3
d_call: -
cdr3_nt: TGTGCCACCAGTTCCTTCCGGGGTCCCTACGAGCAGTACTTC
cdr3_aa: CATSSFRGPYEQYF

j_call: TRBJ1-1
clone_size: -
v_call: TRBV18
d_call: TRBD1
cdr3_nt: TGTGCCAGCTCGCAAACGGACAGGCTAGAAGCTTTCTTT
cdr3_aa: CASSQTDRLEAFF

j_call: TRBJ1-1
clone_size: -
v_call: TRBV5-1
d_call: -
cdr3_nt: TGCGCCAGCAAGCTTCTCCAGACTCCGAACACTGAAGCTTTCTTT
cdr3_aa: CASKLLQTPNTEAFF

j_call: TRBJ1-1
clone_size: once
v_call: TRBV30
d_call: TRBD1
cdr3_nt: TGTGCCTGGAGTGAAGGGGGACAGGGGGCCGCTGAAGCTTTCTTT
cdr3_aa: CAWSEGGQGAAEAFF

j_call: TRBJ2-5
clone_size: -
v_call: TRBV27
d_call: TRBD2
cdr3_nt: TGTGCCAGCAGTTTCAGCGTGGGGACTAGCGGCTCGGGGACCCAGTACTTC
cdr3_aa: CASSFSVGTSGSGTQYF

j_call: TRBJ2-2
clone_size: -
v_call: TRBV18
d_call: TRBD1
cdr3_nt: TGTGCCAGCTCACCGGACAGGGCCACCGGGGAGCTGTTTTTT
cdr3_aa: CASSPDRATGELFF

j_call: TRBJ2-7
clone_size: -
v_call: TRBV6-5
d_call: -
cdr3_nt: TGTGCCAGCAACCCCAGCTCCTACGAGCAGTACTTC
cdr3_aa: CASNPSSYEQYF

j_call: TRBJ2-5
clone_size: -
v_call: TRBV7-9
d_call: -
cdr3_nt: TGTGCCAGCAGCTCCGCGGGTTACCAAGAGACCCAGTACTTC
cdr3_aa: CASSSAGYQETQYF

j_call: TRBJ2-1
clone_size: -
v_call: TRBV5-6
d_call: TRBD2
cdr3_nt: TGTGCCAGCAGCCCAGGACTAGCGCGGGGGAATGAGCAGTTCTTC
cdr3_aa: CASSPGLARGNEQFF

j_call: TRBJ2-3
clone_size: -
v_call: TRBV7-2
d_call: -
cdr3_nt: TGTGCCAGCAGCCTCGGACAGCAGCCAGATACGCAGTATTTT
cdr3_aa: CASSLGQQPDTQYF

j_call: TRBJ2-5
clone_size: -
v_call: TRBV19
d_call: -
cdr3_nt: TGTGCCAGTAGTATTCGTGGGGGGGCTCGAGAGACCCAGTACTTC
cdr3_aa: CASSIRGGARETQYF

j_call: TRBJ1-4
clone_size: -
v_call: TRBV28
d_call: TRBD1
cdr3_nt: TGTGCCAGCAGTTCCCAACCCGGGACAGCTAATGAAAAACTGTTTTTT
cdr3_aa: CASSSQPGTANEKLFF

j_call: TRBJ2-7
clone_size: few
v_call: TRBV15
d_call: -
cdr3_nt: TGTGCCACCAGCTCTACTGACAGGTTCGACGAGCAGTACTTC
cdr3_aa: CATSSTDRFDEQYF

j_call: TRBJ2-1
clone_size: -
v_call: TRBV5-4
d_call: -
cdr3_nt: TGTGCCAGCAGCACCTGGACTGGAATTAATGAGCAGTTCTTC
cdr3_aa: CASSTWTGINEQFF

j_call: TRBJ2-7
clone_size: few
v_call: TRBV27
d_call: -
cdr3_nt: TGTGCCAGCAGGGGCGCCTACGAGCAGTACTTC
cdr3_aa: CASRGAYEQYF

j_call: TRBJ1-2
clone_size: -
v_call: TRBV19
d_call: -
cdr3_nt: TGTGCCAGTGCCATTACAGGGAACTATGGCTACACCTTC
cdr3_aa: CASAITGNYGYTF

j_call: TRBJ1-6
clone_size: -
v_call: TRBV11-3
d_call: TRBD1
cdr3_nt: TGTGCCAGCAGCTCCTCCCTGGGGACAGAGAGTTCACCCCTCCACTTT
cdr3_aa: CASSSSLGTESSPLHF

j_call: TRBJ2-1
clone_size: -
v_call: TRBV4-1
d_call: -
cdr3_nt: TGCGCCAGCAGCCCGGGGAGGAGCGAGAATGAGCAGTTCTTC
cdr3_aa: CASSPGRSENEQFF

j_call: TRBJ2-1
clone_size: few
v_call: TRBV11-2
d_call: -
cdr3_nt: TGTGCCAGCAGCTTCGCTCGGAATGAGCAGTTCTTC
cdr3_aa: CASSFARNEQFF

j_call: TRBJ1-1
clone_size: -
v_call: TRBV6-5
d_call: TRBD1
cdr3_nt: TGTGCCAGCAGTATACAGGGGGCTTCTGAAGCTTTCTTT
cdr3_aa: CASSIQGASEAFF

j_call: TRBJ1-2
clone_size: once
v_call: TRBV29-1
d_call: TRBD1
cdr3_nt: TGCAGCGCTGGGACAGGGGATAACTATGGCTACACCTTC
cdr3_aa: CSAGTGDNYGYTF

j_call: TRBJ1-5
clone_size: once
v_call: TRBV19
d_call: -
cdr3_nt: TGTGCCAGTAGCCTCCCGGGAAGGGCCCTGCGGCCGGATCAGCCCCAGCATTTT
cdr3_aa: CASSLPGRALRPDQPQHF

j_call: TRBJ2-1
clone_size: -
v_call: TRBV7-8
d_call: -
cdr3_nt: TGTGCCAGCAGCTTAAGGGGAGGAGAGTTCTTC
cdr3_aa: CASSLRGGEFF

j_call: TRBJ1-5
clone_size: -
v_call: TRBV19
d_call: TRBD1
cdr3_nt: TGTGCCAGTAGAGGACAGGGGGCAACCGGGCAGCCCCAGCATTTT
cdr3_aa: CASRGQGATGQPQHF

j_call: TRBJ1-1
clone_size: -
v_call: TRBV9
d_call: -
cdr3_nt: TGTGCCAGCAGCGTAGCCGGTTCTGAAGCTTTCTTT
cdr3_aa: CASSVAGSEAFF

j_call: TRBJ1-2
clone_size: -
v_call: TRBV28
d_call: TRBD1
cdr3_nt: TGTGCCAGCAGGGTACAGGGGCCCGGGTATGGCTACACCTTC
cdr3_aa: CASRVQGPGYGYTF

j_call: TRBJ1-3
clone_size: -
v_call: TRBV7-2
d_call: -
cdr3_nt: TGTGCCAGCAGCCCCCACGGGACAATCGGAAACACCATATATTTT
cdr3_aa: CASSPHGTIGNTIYF

j_call: TRBJ2-7
clone_size: -
v_call: TRBV29-1
d_call: TRBD1
cdr3_nt: TGCAGCGTTGAGGGGGACAGGGGAATGAAACAGTACTTC
cdr3_aa: CSVEGDRGMKQYF

j_call: TRBJ2-2
clone_size: few
v_call: TRBV11-2
d_call: -
cdr3_nt: TGTGCCAGCAGCTCACGTTGGACTACCACCGGGGAGCTGTTTTTT
cdr3_aa: CASSSRWTTTGELFF

j_call: TRBJ1-2
clone_size: -
v_call: TRBV5-1
d_call: -
cdr3_nt: TGCGCCAGCAAACCCACAGGGTTCGAAGGCTACACCTTC
cdr3_aa: CASKPTGFEGYTF

j_call: TRBJ2-5
clone_size: -
v_call: TRBV3-1/TRBV3-2
d_call: TRBD2
cdr3_nt: TGTGCCAGCAGCCAAGACAGGACTAGCGGGTACCAAGAGACCCAGTACTTC
cdr3_aa: CASSQDRTSGYQETQYF

j_call: TRBJ2-5
clone_size: -
v_call: TRBV3-1/TRBV3-2
d_call: TRBD2
cdr3_nt: TGTGCCAGCAGCCAAGAGAGACTAGCGGGCTCCAAGGGAGAGACCCAGTACTTC
cdr3_aa: CASSQERLAGSKGETQYF

j_call: TRBJ1-5
clone_size: -
v_call: TRBV15
d_call: -
cdr3_nt: TGTGCCACCAGCAGAGACGAGCGTCTACCCCAGCATTTT
cdr3_aa: CATSRDERLPQHF

j_call: TRBJ2-5
clone_size: -
v_call: TRBV9
d_call: -
cdr3_nt: TGTGCCAGCAGCGCGTTGACCGGACTAATGTACTTC
cdr3_aa: CASSALTGLMYF